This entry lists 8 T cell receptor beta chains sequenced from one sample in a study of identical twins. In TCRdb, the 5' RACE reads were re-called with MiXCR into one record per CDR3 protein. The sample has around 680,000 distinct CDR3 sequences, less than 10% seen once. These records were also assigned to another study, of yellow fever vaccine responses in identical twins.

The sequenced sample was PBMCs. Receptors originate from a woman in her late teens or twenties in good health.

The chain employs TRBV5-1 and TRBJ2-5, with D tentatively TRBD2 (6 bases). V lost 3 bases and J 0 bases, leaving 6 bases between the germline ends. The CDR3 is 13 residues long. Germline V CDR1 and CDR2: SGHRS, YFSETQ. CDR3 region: CASSWGDQETQYF. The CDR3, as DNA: TGCGCCAGCAGCTGGGGGGACCAAGAGACCCAGTACTTC. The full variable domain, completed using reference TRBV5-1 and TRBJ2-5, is KAGVTQTPRYLIKTRGQQVTLSCSPISGHRSVSWYQQTPGQGLQFLFEYFSETQRNKGNFPGRFSGRQFSNSRSEMNVSTLELGDSALYLCASSWGDQETQYFGPGTRLLVL.

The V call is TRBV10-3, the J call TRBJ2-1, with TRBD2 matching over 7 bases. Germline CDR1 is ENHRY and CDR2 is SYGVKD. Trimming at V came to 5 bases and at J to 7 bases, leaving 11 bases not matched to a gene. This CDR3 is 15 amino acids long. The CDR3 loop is CAISTGGSLINEQFF. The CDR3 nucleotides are TGTGCCATCAGTACCGGGGGGTCCCTAATTAATGAGCAGTTCTTC.

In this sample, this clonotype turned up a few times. CDR3 in DNA: TGTGCCAGCAGCTTGGTTCTAAAGGGCTCCAATGAGCAGTTCTTC. This sequence encodes CASSLVLKGSNEQFF. The V gene is TRBV5-4, the J gene TRBJ2-1; D gene ambiguous. Germline V lookup: CDR1 SGHNT, CDR2 YYREEE (reference sequence). This CDR3 comprises 15 residues. V lost 0 bases and J 6 bases, leaving 13 bases between the germline ends.

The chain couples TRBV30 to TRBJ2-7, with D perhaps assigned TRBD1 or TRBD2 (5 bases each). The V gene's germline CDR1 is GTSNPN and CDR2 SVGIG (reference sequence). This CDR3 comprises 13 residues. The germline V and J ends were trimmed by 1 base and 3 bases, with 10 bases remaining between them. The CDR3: CAWSGGEGYEQYF. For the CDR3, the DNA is TGTGCCTGGAGTGGAGGGGAAGGCTACGAGCAGTACTTC. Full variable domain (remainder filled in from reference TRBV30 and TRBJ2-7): SQTIHQWPATLVQPVGSPLSLECTVEGTSNPNLYWYRQAAGRGLQLLFYSVGIGQISSEVPQNLSASRPQDRQFILSSKKLLLSDSGFYLCAWSGGEGYEQYFGPGTRLTVT.

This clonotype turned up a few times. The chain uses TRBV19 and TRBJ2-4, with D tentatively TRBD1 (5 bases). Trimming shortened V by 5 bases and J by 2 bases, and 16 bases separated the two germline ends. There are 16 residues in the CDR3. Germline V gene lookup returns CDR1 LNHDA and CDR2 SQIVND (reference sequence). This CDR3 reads CASSLGARLTKNIQYF. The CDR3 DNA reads TGTGCCAGTAGTTTAGGGGCCCGTCTAACCAAAAACATTCAGTACTTC.

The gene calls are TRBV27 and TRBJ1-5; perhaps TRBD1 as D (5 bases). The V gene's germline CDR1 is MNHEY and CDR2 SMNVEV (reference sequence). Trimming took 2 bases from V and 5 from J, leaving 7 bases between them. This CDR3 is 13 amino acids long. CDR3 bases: TGTGCCAGCAGTTTAGGGACTTATCAGCCCCAGCATTTT. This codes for CASSLGTYQPQHF.

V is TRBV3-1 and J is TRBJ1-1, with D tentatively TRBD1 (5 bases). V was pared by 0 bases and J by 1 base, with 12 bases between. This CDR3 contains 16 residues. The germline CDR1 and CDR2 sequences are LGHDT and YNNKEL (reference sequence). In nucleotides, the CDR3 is TGTGCCAGCAGCCAAGATCTGATCACAGGGAACACTGAAGCTTTCTTT. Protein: CASSQDLITGNTEAFF.

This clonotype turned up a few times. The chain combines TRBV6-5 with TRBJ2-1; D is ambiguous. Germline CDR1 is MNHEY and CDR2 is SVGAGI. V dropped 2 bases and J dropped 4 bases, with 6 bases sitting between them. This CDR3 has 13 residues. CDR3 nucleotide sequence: TGTGCCAGCAGTTACGGACGGTACAATGAGCAGTTCTTC. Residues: CASSYGRYNEQFF.